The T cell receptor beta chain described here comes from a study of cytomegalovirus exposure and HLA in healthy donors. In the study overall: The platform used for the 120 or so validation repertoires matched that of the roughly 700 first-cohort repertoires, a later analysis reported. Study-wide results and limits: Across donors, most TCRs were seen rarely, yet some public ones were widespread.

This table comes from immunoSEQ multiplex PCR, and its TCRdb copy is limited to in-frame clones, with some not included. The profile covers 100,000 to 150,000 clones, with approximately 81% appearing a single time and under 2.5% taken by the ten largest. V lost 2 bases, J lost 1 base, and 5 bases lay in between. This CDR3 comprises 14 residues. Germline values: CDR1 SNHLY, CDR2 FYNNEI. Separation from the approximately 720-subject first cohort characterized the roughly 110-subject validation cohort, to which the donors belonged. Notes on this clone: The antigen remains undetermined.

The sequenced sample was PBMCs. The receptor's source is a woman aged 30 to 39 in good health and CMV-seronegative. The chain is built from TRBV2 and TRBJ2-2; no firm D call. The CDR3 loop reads CASSESVNTGELFF. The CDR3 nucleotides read TGTGCCAGCAGTGAATCGGTGAACACCGGGGAGCTGTTTTTT.